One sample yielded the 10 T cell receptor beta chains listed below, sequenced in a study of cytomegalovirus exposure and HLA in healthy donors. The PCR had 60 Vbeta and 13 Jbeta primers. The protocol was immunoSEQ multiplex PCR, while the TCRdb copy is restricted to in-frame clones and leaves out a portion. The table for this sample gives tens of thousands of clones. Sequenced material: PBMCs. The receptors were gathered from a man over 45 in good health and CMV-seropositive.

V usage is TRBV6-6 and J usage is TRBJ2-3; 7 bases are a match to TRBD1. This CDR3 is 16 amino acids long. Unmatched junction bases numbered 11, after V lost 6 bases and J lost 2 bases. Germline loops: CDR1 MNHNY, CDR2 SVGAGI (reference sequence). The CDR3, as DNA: TGTGCCAGCAGGTGGATGATACAGGGGTCCACAGATACGCAGTATTTT. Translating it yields CASRWMIQGSTDTQYF.

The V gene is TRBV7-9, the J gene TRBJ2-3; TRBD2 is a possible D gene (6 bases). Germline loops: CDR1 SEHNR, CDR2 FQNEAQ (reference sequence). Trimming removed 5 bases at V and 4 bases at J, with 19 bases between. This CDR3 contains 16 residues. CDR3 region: CASSPLGPREPDTQYF. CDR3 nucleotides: TGTGCCAGCAGCCCCCTCGGTCCGCGGGAACCAGATACGCAGTATTTT.

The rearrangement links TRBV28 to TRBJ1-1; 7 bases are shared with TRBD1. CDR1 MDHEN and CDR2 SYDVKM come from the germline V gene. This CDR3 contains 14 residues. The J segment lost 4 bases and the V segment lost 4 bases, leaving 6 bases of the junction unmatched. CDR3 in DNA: TGTGCCAGCAGTTCAGGCGGGACAGCCACTGAAGCTTTCTTT. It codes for CASSSGGTATEAFF.

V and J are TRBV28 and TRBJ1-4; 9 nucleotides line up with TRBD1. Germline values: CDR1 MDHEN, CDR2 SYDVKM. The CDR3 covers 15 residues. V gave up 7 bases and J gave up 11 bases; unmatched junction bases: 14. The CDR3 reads CASTSEGTGRGKLFF. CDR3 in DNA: TGTGCCAGCACCTCTGAGGGGACAGGGCGAGGGAAACTGTTTTTT.

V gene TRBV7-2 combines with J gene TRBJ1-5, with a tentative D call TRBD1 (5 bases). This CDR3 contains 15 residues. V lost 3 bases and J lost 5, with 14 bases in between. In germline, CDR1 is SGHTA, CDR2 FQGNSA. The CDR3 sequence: CASSFSGGGDQPQHF. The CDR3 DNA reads TGTGCCAGCAGCTTTTCCGGGGGAGGGGATCAGCCCCAGCATTTT.

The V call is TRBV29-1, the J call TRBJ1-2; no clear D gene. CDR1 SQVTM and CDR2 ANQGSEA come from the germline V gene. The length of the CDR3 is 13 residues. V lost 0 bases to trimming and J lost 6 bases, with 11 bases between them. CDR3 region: CSVEEWGVNGYTF. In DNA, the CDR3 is TGCAGCGTTGAAGAATGGGGAGTAAATGGCTACACCTTC.

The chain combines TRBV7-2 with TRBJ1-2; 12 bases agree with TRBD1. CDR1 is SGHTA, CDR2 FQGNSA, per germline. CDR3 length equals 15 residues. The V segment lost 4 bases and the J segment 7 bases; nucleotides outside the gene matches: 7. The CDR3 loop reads CASSSGTGGSRGYTF. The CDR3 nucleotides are TGTGCCAGCAGCTCCGGGACAGGGGGCTCCCGTGGCTACACCTTC.

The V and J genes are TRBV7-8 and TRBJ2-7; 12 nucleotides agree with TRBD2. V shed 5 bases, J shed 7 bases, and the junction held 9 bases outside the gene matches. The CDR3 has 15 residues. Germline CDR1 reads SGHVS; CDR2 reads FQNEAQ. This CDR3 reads CASSLRLAGVREQYF. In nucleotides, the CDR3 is TGTGCCAGCAGCCTACGACTAGCGGGAGTACGGGAGCAGTACTTC.

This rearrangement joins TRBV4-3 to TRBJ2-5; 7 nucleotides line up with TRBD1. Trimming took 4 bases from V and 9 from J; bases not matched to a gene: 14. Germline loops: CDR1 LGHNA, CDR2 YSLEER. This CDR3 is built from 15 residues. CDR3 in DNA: TGCGCCAGCAGCCTCGTAGAGGGGGCTCGCAATCCCCAGTACTTC. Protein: CASSLVEGARNPQYF.

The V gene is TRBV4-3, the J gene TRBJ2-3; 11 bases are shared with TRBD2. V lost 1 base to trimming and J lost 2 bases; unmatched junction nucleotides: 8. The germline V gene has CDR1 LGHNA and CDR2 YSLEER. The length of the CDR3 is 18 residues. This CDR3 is CASSQAVSLAGVTDTQYF. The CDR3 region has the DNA TGCGCCAGCAGCCAAGCTGTTTCACTAGCGGGAGTCACAGATACGCAGTATTTT.